These T cell receptor beta chains were read from a single sample in a study of blood T cells in healthy people across ages. TCRdb re-called the 5' RACE reads with MiXCR, one entry per CDR3 protein. The repertoire holds about 1,400,000 distinct CDR3 sequences, with approximately 59% as singletons. The specimen sequenced was blood. Receptor source: a young man in good health. CDR3s include the opening cysteine and the closing phenylalanine or tryptophan. A D gene is named only where the DNA matches it firmly. Some rows have no size entry. The others give once, few or many, or a class for an expanded clone.

>TRBV6-2/TRBV6-3|TRBJ2-5|.|TRBD1
TGTGCCAGCAGAGACAGGGGATCCGAAAGGGAGACCCAGTACTTC
CASRDRGSERETQYF
>TRBV20-1|TRBJ1-2|.|.
TGCAGTGCTAGAGAAGACCAGGACAGTGGATATGGCTACACCTTC
CSAREDQDSGYGYTF
>TRBV6-5|TRBJ2-7|.|TRBD1
TGTGCCAGCAGTTACTCTTCCCCCTGGGACAGGAACTACGAGCAGTACTTC
CASSYSSPWDRNYEQYF
>TRBV28|TRBJ1-2|.|.
TGTGCCAGCAGTGCCGATGGTTATGGCTACACCTTC
CASSADGYGYTF
>TRBV3-1|TRBJ2-5|once|.
TGTGCCAGCAGCCAAGAATTGTGGGTCCAAGAGACCCAGTACTTC
CASSQELWVQETQYF
>TRBV6-2/TRBV6-3|TRBJ2-1|few|TRBD1
TGTGCCAGCAGTTGGACAGGGCTCTACAATGAGCAGTTCTTC
CASSWTGLYNEQFF
>TRBV25-1|TRBJ1-4|.|.
TGTGCCAGCAGTGAATTGGAGAGGGGTAGGGAAAAACTGTTTTTT
CASSELERGREKLFF
>TRBV6-6|TRBJ2-7|few|.
TGTGCCAGCAGTTACGCAGGGGCCAACTACGAGCAGTACTTC
CASSYAGANYEQYF
>TRBV5-1|TRBJ2-3|few|.
TGCGCCAGCAGGCAGCCCGTCGAGCTCACAGATACGCAGTATTTT
CASRQPVELTDTQYF
>TRBV29-1|TRBJ2-3|.|.
TGCAGCGTGGAGGGGGATGACGTTGTGGATACGCAGTATTTT
CSVEGDDVVDTQYF
>TRBV20-1|TRBJ1-4|.|.
TGCAGTGCTAGAGGGGCAGTCGGTGAAAAACTGTTTTTT
CSARGAVGEKLFF
>TRBV4-2|TRBJ2-5|few|TRBD2
TGTGCCAGCAGCTCGACTAGCGGGGGTTTGGGAGAGCAGTACTTC
CASSSTSGGLGEQYF
>TRBV6-6|TRBJ2-1|.|TRBD1
TGTGCCAGCAGTTACAACCGGGACAGGGATGAGCAGTTCTTC
CASSYNRDRDEQFF
>TRBV5-1|TRBJ2-5|few|.
TGCGCCAGCAGCCCTCTCGAGGGGGAGGTTCCAGAGACCCAGTACTTC
CASSPLEGEVPETQYF
>TRBV29-1|TRBJ2-5|.|.
TGCAGCGTTGAAGATCAGGTGGGCGTGGAGACCCAGTACTTC
CSVEDQVGVETQYF
>TRBV13|TRBJ2-1|.|TRBD2
TGTGCCAGCAGCTTAGACCTGGGCGGGAGAGGTGAGCAGTTCTTC
CASSLDLGGRGEQFF
>TRBV20-1|TRBJ1-5|.|.
TGCAGTGCCGACTCTCTAAGGGATCGGGCCCCCAATCAGCCCCAGCATTTT
CSADSLRDRAPNQPQHF
>TRBV4-1|TRBJ1-4|.|.
TGCGCCAGCAGCCAAGATTTGAGCCGGAAGATATCAACTAATGAAAAACTGTTTTTT
CASSQDLSRKISTNEKLFF
>TRBV20-1|TRBJ2-5|.|TRBD1
TGCAGTGCCACTACAGGGGAAAAAGAGACCCAGTACTTC
CSATTGEKETQYF
>TRBV7-9|TRBJ2-1|.|TRBD2
TGTGCCAGCCGGGGCGGGGGAGCCCACAATGAGCAGTTCTTC
CASRGGGAHNEQFF
>TRBV20-1|TRBJ1-2|.|.
TGCAGTGCTAGAGTCGATCTTGACAGCCACTATGGCTACACCTTC
CSARVDLDSHYGYTF
>TRBV20-1|TRBJ2-7|few|TRBD1
TGCAGTGCTAGAGCGTTTCGGGACAGGGGAAACGAGCAGTACTTC
CSARAFRDRGNEQYF
>TRBV5-4|TRBJ2-3|.|.
TGTGCCAGCAGCTTGGAGGGATTTCGGGATACGCAGTATTTT
CASSLEGFRDTQYF
>TRBV4-1|TRBJ2-7|.|.
TGCGCCAGCAGCCAAGGGGGACTTAAACTCTACGAGCAGTACTTC
CASSQGGLKLYEQYF
>TRBV11-3|TRBJ2-3|.|.
TGTGCCAGCAGCTTACATGGGGGCATCACAGATACGCAGTATTTT
CASSLHGGITDTQYF
>TRBV7-6|TRBJ2-7|.|.
TGTGCCAGCAGTTCGACAGGCTATACCCTAAACGAGCAGTACTTC
CASSSTGYTLNEQYF
>TRBV20-1|TRBJ1-2|.|.
TGCAGTGCTAGAGATCGGGGCACCTCGTCCTATGGCTACACCTTC
CSARDRGTSSYGYTF
>TRBV12-3/TRBV12-4|TRBJ2-3|.|.
TGTGCCAGCAGTTTAAGGTTGTCGGGGAGCACAGATACGCAGTATTTT
CASSLRLSGSTDTQYF
>TRBV27|TRBJ2-5|.|.
TGTGCCAGCAGCCCCGAGGACGGGATGACCCAGTACTTC
CASSPEDGMTQYF
>TRBV28|TRBJ1-1|.|.
TGTGCCAGCAGTCATCGGACCGTCCTTGCGGGGAAAGCTTTCTTT
CASSHRTVLAGKAFF
>TRBV7-2|TRBJ2-7|.|.
TGTGCCAGCAGCTTGACCTGGTCCTCCTACGAGCAGTACTTC
CASSLTWSSYEQYF
>TRBV6-6|TRBJ1-2|few|TRBD1
TGTGCCAGCGAAGGTTTAGGGGACAGGGCAGACTATGGCTACACCTTC
CASEGLGDRADYGYTF
>TRBV11-2|TRBJ2-3|.|TRBD1
TGTGCCAGCAGCTCTGTGACAGGGTGGGCAGATACGCAGTATTTT
CASSSVTGWADTQYF
>TRBV25-1|TRBJ1-4|few|.
TGTGCCAGCAGTGAATATACGGGAACCTATGAAAAACTGTTTTTT
CASSEYTGTYEKLFF
>TRBV4-3|TRBJ2-1|few|.
TGCGCCAGCAGCCAAGACGGGGCGGGACCCTACAATGAGCAGTTCTTC
CASSQDGAGPYNEQFF
>TRBV5-1|TRBJ2-6|.|.
TGCGCCAGCAGCTTGGCCGCCAGGGCTGTATCTGGGGCCAACGTCCTGACTTTC
CASSLAARAVSGANVLTF
>TRBV29-1|TRBJ1-2|.|.
TGCAGCGTTGAGGAGGGCAGCTATGGCTACACCTTC
CSVEEGSYGYTF
>TRBV3-1|TRBJ1-2|.|.
TGTGCCAGCAGCTATCCCGGGACACTCTATGGCTACACCTTC
CASSYPGTLYGYTF
>TRBV6-1|TRBJ1-6|.|.
TGTGCCAGCAGTGGCTGGACAGCAGGTCGCCCGATGAGCTCCTATAATTCACCCCTCCACTTT
CASSGWTAGRPMSSYNSPLHF
>TRBV15|TRBJ2-5|.|TRBD2
TGTGCCACCAGCAGGACCAACGGGGGGGCGCGAGAGACCCAGTACTTC
CATSRTNGGARETQYF
>TRBV4-1|TRBJ1-2|once|TRBD1
TGCGCCAGCAGGTCGGGGGACAGGGGGCAATGGTATGGCTACACCTTC
CASRSGDRGQWYGYTF
>TRBV3-1|TRBJ1-2|.|.
TGTGCCAGCAGCCAAGAACGTACAGGGAGATATGGCTACACCTTC
CASSQERTGRYGYTF
>TRBV10-3|TRBJ2-5|.|TRBD1
TGTGCCGTTGGACAGGCGATTACCCAAGAGACCCAGTACTTC
CAVGQAITQETQYF
>TRBV4-2|TRBJ2-7|.|TRBD2
TGTGCCAGCAGCCAAGATGGACTAGCGGCCTACAATGAGCAGTACTTC
CASSQDGLAAYNEQYF
>TRBV14|TRBJ2-5|.|.
TGTGCCAGCAGCATGGACAGTCAGGGAGAGACCCAGTACTTC
CASSMDSQGETQYF
>TRBV6-5|TRBJ2-1|.|TRBD2
TGTGCCAGCAGACTAGCGGGAGAACACAATGAGCAGTTCTTC
CASRLAGEHNEQFF
>TRBV4-2|TRBJ2-3|few|.
TGTGCCAGCAGCCGACCCGGGGGCACAGATACGCAGTATTTT
CASSRPGGTDTQYF
>TRBV7-2|TRBJ1-6|few|.
TGTGCCAGCAGCTTAGGGATCCGAGGGGCTGATAGCGCCTATAATTCACCCCTCCACTTT
CASSLGIRGADSAYNSPLHF
>TRBV12-3/TRBV12-4|TRBJ2-3|.|TRBD2
TGTGCCAGCAGTTCTAGCGGGAGGGAAACAGATACGCAGTATTTT
CASSSSGRETDTQYF
>TRBV3-1|TRBJ2-1|.|.
TGTGCCAGCAGCCAAGTGCCGGGACCCAATGAGCAGTTCTTC
CASSQVPGPNEQFF
>TRBV4-1|TRBJ2-7|.|TRBD1
TGCGCCAGCAGCCAACCGGACAGGGTGGGAGAGCAGTACTTC
CASSQPDRVGEQYF
>TRBV11-1|TRBJ2-5|.|.
TGTGCCAGCAGCAAGATGGAGAAGACCCAGTACTTC
CASSKMEKTQYF
>TRBV7-9|TRBJ2-5|few|TRBD2
TGTGCCAGCAGCTTAGCAGGGACTAGCGGGGGTCAAGAGACCCAGTACTTC
CASSLAGTSGGQETQYF